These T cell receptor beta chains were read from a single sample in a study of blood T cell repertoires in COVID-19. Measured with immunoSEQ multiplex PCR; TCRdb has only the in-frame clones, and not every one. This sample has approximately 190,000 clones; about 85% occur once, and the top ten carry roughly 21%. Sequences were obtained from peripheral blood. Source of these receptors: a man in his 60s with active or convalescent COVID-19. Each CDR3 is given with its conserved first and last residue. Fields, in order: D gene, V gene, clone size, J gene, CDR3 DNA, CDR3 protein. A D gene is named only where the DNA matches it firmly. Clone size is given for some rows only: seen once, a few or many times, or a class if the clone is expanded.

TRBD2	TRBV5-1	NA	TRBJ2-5	TGCGCCAGCAGCCATCGACTAGCGGGGCGAGAAGAGACCCAGTACTTC	CASSHRLAGREETQYF
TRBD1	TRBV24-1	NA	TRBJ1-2	TGTGCCACCAGTGATAATTTACAGGGGGCGGACTATGGCTACACCTTC	CATSDNLQGADYGYTF
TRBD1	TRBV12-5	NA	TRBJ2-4	TGTGCTAGTGGTCCGGGACAGGTAGCCAAAAACATTCAGTACTTC	CASGPGQVAKNIQYF
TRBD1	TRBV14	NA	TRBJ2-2	TGTGCCAGCAGCCCCATCAAACAGGGGTCGAACACCGGGGAGCTGTTTTTT	CASSPIKQGSNTGELFF
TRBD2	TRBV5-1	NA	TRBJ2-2	TGCGCCAGCAGCCCGAGGACTAGCGGGCCAACCGGGGAGCTGTTTTTT	CASSPRTSGPTGELFF
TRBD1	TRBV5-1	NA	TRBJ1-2	TGCGCCAGCAGCTTGAGGACAGGGGACGATGGCTACACCTTC	CASSLRTGDDGYTF
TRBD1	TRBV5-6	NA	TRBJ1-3	TGTGCCAGCAGCTCTGTCGGAACCAGGGGGCGCTTATCTGGAAACACCATATATTTT	CASSSVGTRGRLSGNTIYF
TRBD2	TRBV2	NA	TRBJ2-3	TGTGCCAGCATCGGCGGGGGTGCAGATACGCAGTATTTT	CASIGGGADTQYF
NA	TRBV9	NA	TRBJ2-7	TGTGCCAGCAGCGCCGCGGCAGGGACCTACGAGCAGTACTTC	CASSAAAGTYEQYF
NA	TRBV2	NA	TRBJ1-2	TGTGCCAGCGAGCAGGGTCGCCTTAACTATGGCTACACCTTC	CASEQGRLNYGYTF
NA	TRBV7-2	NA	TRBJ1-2	TGTGCCAGCAGCTTAGAGCAAACAGCAAACTATGGCTACACCTTC	CASSLEQTANYGYTF
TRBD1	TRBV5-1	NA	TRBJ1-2	TGCGCCAGCAGCCCTGAAGGGACAGTCGTCTATGGCTACACCTTC	CASSPEGTVVYGYTF
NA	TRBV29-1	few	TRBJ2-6	TGCAGCGTTGAGGCAATCCCTGGGGCCAACGTCCTGACTTTC	CSVEAIPGANVLTF
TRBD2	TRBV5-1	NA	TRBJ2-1	TGCGCCAGCAGCATTACTAGCGGGACCTACAATGAGCAGTTCTTC	CASSITSGTYNEQFF
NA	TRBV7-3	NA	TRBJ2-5	TGTGCCAGCAGCTTTGGCGGGGCGGGAGAGACCCAGTACTTC	CASSFGGAGETQYF
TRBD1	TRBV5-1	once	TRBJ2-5	TGCGCCAGCAGCTTGGCGGACAGGCTAATGGAGACCCAGTACTTC	CASSLADRLMETQYF
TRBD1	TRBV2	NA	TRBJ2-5	TGTGCCAGCAGAGCCCATCGGGACAGGGGGCGTGAGACCCAGTACTTC	CASRAHRDRGRETQYF
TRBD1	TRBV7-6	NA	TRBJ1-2	TGTGCCAGCAGCTCAGGCTACAGGGGGCTAGGGGGCTACACCTTC	CASSSGYRGLGGYTF
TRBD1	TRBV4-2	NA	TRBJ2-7	TGTGCCAGCAGCCAAGAACGGCAGGGGGATGAAGAGCAGTACTTC	CASSQERQGDEEQYF
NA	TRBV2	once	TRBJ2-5	TGTGCCAGCAGCCTGAGAAGGCAGCGCCAAGAGACCCAGTACTTC	CASSLRRQRQETQYF
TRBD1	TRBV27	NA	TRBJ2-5	TGTGCCAGCAGTTTAGGCCCGCGAAGGGGGCAGGAGACCCAGTACTTC	CASSLGPRRGQETQYF
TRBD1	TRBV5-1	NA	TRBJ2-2	TGCGCCAGCAGCTTAACAGGGGAAACCGGGGAGCTGTTTTTT	CASSLTGETGELFF
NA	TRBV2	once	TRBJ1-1	TGTGCCAGCAGTAACTTGGGGGCGAACACTGAAGCTTTCTTT	CASSNLGANTEAFF
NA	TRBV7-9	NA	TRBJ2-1	TGTGCCAGCAGCCTCCTGAGCAAGACTAGAGATGAGCAGTTCTTC	CASSLLSKTRDEQFF
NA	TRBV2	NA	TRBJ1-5	TGTGCCAGCAGGGGGCTAAATAGCAATCAGCCCCAGCATTTT	CASRGLNSNQPQHF
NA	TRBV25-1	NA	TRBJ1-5	TGTGCCAGCAACAGGGACACTCGTAGCAATGGGCCCCAGCATTTT	CASNRDTRSNGPQHF
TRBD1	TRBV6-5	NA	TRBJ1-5	TGTGCCAGCAGGGAGGGACAGGTTGGCAATCAGCCCCAGCATTTT	CASREGQVGNQPQHF
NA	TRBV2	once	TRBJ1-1	TGTGCCAGCAGAGTAGCTGGGAACACTGAAGCTTTCTTT	CASRVAGNTEAFF
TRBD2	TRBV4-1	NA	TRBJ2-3	TGCGCCAGCAGCCAAGAGATAGCGGGAAGCACAGATACGCAGTATTTT	CASSQEIAGSTDTQYF
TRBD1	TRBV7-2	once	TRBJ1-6	TGTGCCAGCAGCTTCCGGGACAGAGATAATTCACCCCTCCACTTT	CASSFRDRDNSPLHF
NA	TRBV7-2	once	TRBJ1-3	TGTGCCAGCAGCCTAGAGGACACCCGAAACACCATATATTTT	CASSLEDTRNTIYF
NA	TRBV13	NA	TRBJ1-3	TGTGCCAGCAGCAGAGGAGATCTATCTGGAAACACCATATATTTT	CASSRGDLSGNTIYF
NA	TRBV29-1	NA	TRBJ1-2	TGCAGCGTTGAAAGTCGGCGACAGGCACCTAACTATGGCTACACCTTC	CSVESRRQAPNYGYTF
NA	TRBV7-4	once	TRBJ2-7	TGTGCCAGCAGCTTTAACAGGAACTACGAGCAGTACTTC	CASSFNRNYEQYF
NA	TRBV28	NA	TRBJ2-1	TGTGCCAGCAGTACACCACAGGTCTCCTACAATGAGCAGTTCTTC	CASSTPQVSYNEQFF
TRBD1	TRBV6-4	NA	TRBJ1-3	TGTGCCAGTCACAGGGGACTCTCTGGAAACACCATATATTTT	CASHRGLSGNTIYF
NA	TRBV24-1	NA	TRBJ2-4	TGTGCCACCAGTGACTCCTACGACAAGTCTCAGTACTTC	CATSDSYDKSQYF
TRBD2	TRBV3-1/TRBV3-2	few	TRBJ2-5	TGTGCCAGCAGCCCCGGGGGGTCCGGGTCCCAGTACTTC	CASSPGGSGSQYF
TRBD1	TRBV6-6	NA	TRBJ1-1	TGTGCCAGCAGCCCCGGACAGGGGGCGAACACTGAAGCTTTCTTT	CASSPGQGANTEAFF
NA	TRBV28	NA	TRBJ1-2	TGTGCCAGCAGTTTTGTGGGGGCGTACTATGGCTACACCTTC	CASSFVGAYYGYTF
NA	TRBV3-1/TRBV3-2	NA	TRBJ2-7	TGTGCCAGCAGCCAACAGGGTCCCTACGAGCAGTACTTC	CASSQQGPYEQYF
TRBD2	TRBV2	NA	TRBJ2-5	TGTGCCAGCAGGCCGGGACTAGCGGGGCCCCTGGACTTC	CASRPGLAGPLDF
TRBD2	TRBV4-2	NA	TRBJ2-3	TGTGCCAGCAGCCAACACTTGGGACTAGCGGGGGCAGGAGGAGATACGCAGTATTTT	CASSQHLGLAGAGGDTQYF
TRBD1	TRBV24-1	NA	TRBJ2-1	TGTGCCACCAGTGACCGCTACAGGGGAAACAATGAGCAGTTCTTC	CATSDRYRGNNEQFF
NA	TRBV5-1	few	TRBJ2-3	NA	CASSFGNGRVTDTQYF
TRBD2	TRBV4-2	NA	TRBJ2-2	TGTGCCAGCAGCCATGGGACTAGCGGGGCGACAGGGGTCGGGGAGCTGTTTTTT	CASSHGTSGATGVGELFF
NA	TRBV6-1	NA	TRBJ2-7	TGTGCCAGCAGTGAAGCGATTCGGGGGGAGCAGTACTTC	CASSEAIRGEQYF
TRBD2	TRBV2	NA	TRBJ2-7	TGTGCCAGCAGCGTTAGCGGGGGGAGCTCCTACGAGCAGTACTTC	CASSVSGGSSYEQYF
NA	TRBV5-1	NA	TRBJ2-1	TGCGCCAGCAGTTCTGTAGGGGGCAATGAGCAGTTCTTC	CASSSVGGNEQFF
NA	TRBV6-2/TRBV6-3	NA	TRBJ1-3	TGTGCCAGCAGTTACTCCTCAGGGCCTAATGGAAACACCATATATTTT	CASSYSSGPNGNTIYF
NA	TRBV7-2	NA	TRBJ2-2	TGTGCCAGCAGCTTAGAACTTCTGAACACCGGGGAGCTGTTTTTT	CASSLELLNTGELFF
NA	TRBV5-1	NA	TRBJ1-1	TGCGCCAGCAGAATTGGGGGGGCAGGAGACACTGAAGCTTTCTTT	CASRIGGAGDTEAFF